The rows below give T cell receptor beta chains drawn from one sample of a study of T cells in Graves' hyperthyroidism and ophthalmopathy. TCRdb passed the multiplex PCR reads through MiXCR, listing each CDR3 protein once. The sample consists of 350,000 or so distinct CDR3 sequences, about a sixth of them appearing once. Sequenced sample: blood. Every receptor here comes from a woman aged 35 to 49 with Graves' ophthalmopathy. Each CDR3 is given with its conserved first and last residue. Each record gives: J gene, V gene, clone size, D gene, CDR3 DNA, CDR3 protein. The D gene is left open where the match is weak. Not every row has a clone size; where given, it reads once, few, many or a size class.

j_gene: TRBJ2-5; v_gene: TRBV13; abundance: many; d_gene: TRBD2; CDR3nt: TGTGCCAGCAGCTTCGGAGCGGGAGGAGAGACCCAGTACTTC; CDR3aa: CASSFGAGGETQYF
j_gene: TRBJ2-7; v_gene: TRBV5-1; abundance: many; d_gene: TRBD2; CDR3nt: TGCGCCAGCAGCCTAAACCCCCTAGCGGGAAGTTACGAGCAGTACTTC; CDR3aa: CASSLNPLAGSYEQYF
j_gene: TRBJ2-7; v_gene: TRBV29-1; abundance: many; d_gene: -; CDR3nt: TGCAGCGTTCGAAAACATCTCGGGCAGTACTTC; CDR3aa: CSVRKHLGQYF
j_gene: TRBJ2-7; v_gene: TRBV5-5; abundance: many; d_gene: -; CDR3nt: TGTGCCAGCAGCTTGAGGGACCCGCTCGAGCAGTACTTC; CDR3aa: CASSLRDPLEQYF
j_gene: TRBJ1-2; v_gene: TRBV6-5; abundance: many; d_gene: -; CDR3nt: TGTGCCAGCAGTTCCGAGACGACGATCCGCTACACCTTC; CDR3aa: CASSSETTIRYTF
j_gene: TRBJ1-5; v_gene: TRBV6-1; abundance: many; d_gene: -; CDR3nt: TGTGCCAGCAGCCCCGGGGACCCACAGCCCCAGCATTTT; CDR3aa: CASSPGDPQPQHF
j_gene: TRBJ2-2; v_gene: TRBV12-3/TRBV12-4; abundance: many; d_gene: -; CDR3nt: TGTGCCAGCAGTTTATCAAGGAACACCGGGGAGCTGTTTTTT; CDR3aa: CASSLSRNTGELFF
j_gene: TRBJ1-5; v_gene: TRBV7-8; abundance: many; d_gene: -; CDR3nt: TGTGCCAGCAGCTTGGCGGACGATCAGCCCCAGCATTTT; CDR3aa: CASSLADDQPQHF
j_gene: TRBJ1-6; v_gene: TRBV5-1; abundance: once; d_gene: -; CDR3nt: TGCGCCAGCAGCTTGGAAATCCAGGGCTTGGGTTCACCCCTCCACTTT; CDR3aa: CASSLEIQGLGSPLHF
j_gene: TRBJ2-2; v_gene: TRBV6-2/TRBV6-3; abundance: many; d_gene: TRBD2; CDR3nt: TGTGCCAGCAGCCGTGGGGAGGGACTCAGAATGCCCGGGGAGCTGTTTTTT; CDR3aa: CASSRGEGLRMPGELFF
j_gene: TRBJ1-2; v_gene: TRBV5-6; abundance: many; d_gene: TRBD1; CDR3nt: TGTGCCAGCAGCTTGGGGGCGAGACAGGGGGCGTCGGGTGGCTACACCTTC; CDR3aa: CASSLGARQGASGGYTF
j_gene: TRBJ2-2; v_gene: TRBV6-1; abundance: -; d_gene: TRBD1; CDR3nt: TGTGCCAGCAGTGGACAGGGGTCCTGGGAGCTGTTTTTT; CDR3aa: CASSGQGSWELFF
j_gene: TRBJ2-5; v_gene: TRBV11-2; abundance: many; d_gene: -; CDR3nt: TGTGCCAGCAGCTTAGTTTGGGCCGAAGAGACCCAGTACTTC; CDR3aa: CASSLVWAEETQYF
j_gene: TRBJ1-1; v_gene: TRBV12-3/TRBV12-4; abundance: few; d_gene: -; CDR3nt: TGTGCCAGCAGTTCCTACTTTGAAGCTTTCTTT; CDR3aa: CASSSYFEAFF
j_gene: TRBJ2-5; v_gene: TRBV24-1; abundance: many; d_gene: TRBD1; CDR3nt: TGTGCCACCAGTGAGTCACAGGGGGCAAGGATGGAGACCCAGTACTTC; CDR3aa: CATSESQGARMETQYF
j_gene: TRBJ1-6; v_gene: TRBV7-9; abundance: many; d_gene: -; CDR3nt: TGTGCCAGCACCGATTTGAATTCACCCCTCCACTTT; CDR3aa: CASTDLNSPLHF
j_gene: TRBJ2-6; v_gene: TRBV7-3; abundance: many; d_gene: -; CDR3nt: TGTGCCAGCAGCTTAAGTTCGGCCCACGGGGCCAACGTCCTGACTTTC; CDR3aa: CASSLSSAHGANVLTF
j_gene: TRBJ2-5; v_gene: TRBV19; abundance: many; d_gene: -; CDR3nt: TGTGCCAGTAGTACCGACGACGGGGGGCGGGAGACCCAGTACTTC; CDR3aa: CASSTDDGGRETQYF
j_gene: TRBJ2-7; v_gene: TRBV5-1; abundance: many; d_gene: TRBD1; CDR3nt: TGCGCCAGCAGTCAGGACAGGTTATACGAGCAGTACTTC; CDR3aa: CASSQDRLYEQYF
j_gene: TRBJ2-7; v_gene: TRBV30; abundance: -; d_gene: -; CDR3nt: TGTGCCTGGAGTGTAAGCCAGAGCGAGCAGTACTTC; CDR3aa: CAWSVSQSEQYF
j_gene: TRBJ1-1; v_gene: TRBV10-3; abundance: many; d_gene: -; CDR3nt: TGTGCCATCAGTGAGACAGGAATGAACACTGAAGCTTTCTTT; CDR3aa: CAISETGMNTEAFF
j_gene: TRBJ2-7; v_gene: TRBV7-2; abundance: -; d_gene: TRBD1; CDR3nt: TGTGCCAGCTCACCGCCCGACGTAGGTGTGGGGACAGGGAACCCCTACGAGCAGTACTTC; CDR3aa: CASSPPDVGVGTGNPYEQYF
j_gene: TRBJ2-2; v_gene: TRBV6-2/TRBV6-3; abundance: many; d_gene: -; CDR3nt: TGTGCCAGCGGGCGGTACACCGGGGAGCTGTTTTTT; CDR3aa: CASGRYTGELFF
j_gene: TRBJ1-3; v_gene: TRBV6-5; abundance: many; d_gene: -; CDR3nt: TGTGCCAGCAGATTGCCCTCTGGAAACACCATATATTTT; CDR3aa: CASRLPSGNTIYF
j_gene: TRBJ1-5; v_gene: TRBV2; abundance: -; d_gene: -; CDR3nt: TGTGCCACAGCCCAGGGCGCGGGCAATCAGCCCCAGCATTTT; CDR3aa: CATAQGAGNQPQHF
j_gene: TRBJ2-5; v_gene: TRBV20-1; abundance: -; d_gene: -; CDR3nt: TGCAGTGCTAGAGCCCTATTAATTGGCTCTGGGGAGACCCAGTACTTC; CDR3aa: CSARALLIGSGETQYF
j_gene: TRBJ1-1; v_gene: TRBV27; abundance: few; d_gene: TRBD1; CDR3nt: TGTGCCAGCAGTTTGGACAGGGGGCTTACTGAAGCTTTCTTT; CDR3aa: CASSLDRGLTEAFF
j_gene: TRBJ2-5; v_gene: TRBV12-3/TRBV12-4; abundance: many; d_gene: -; CDR3nt: TGTGCCAGCAGTTTAGAGGCGGAGCCTCCTGGGACCCAGTACTTC; CDR3aa: CASSLEAEPPGTQYF
j_gene: TRBJ2-7; v_gene: TRBV2; abundance: many; d_gene: TRBD1; CDR3nt: TGTGCCAGCAGTGAATGGGGGACAGGGGTTTACGAGCAGTACTTC; CDR3aa: CASSEWGTGVYEQYF
j_gene: TRBJ2-5; v_gene: TRBV6-5; abundance: -; d_gene: TRBD2; CDR3nt: TGTGCCAGCAGTTACTCAGGGCTAGCGGGAGGAGGGGAGACCCAGTACTTC; CDR3aa: CASSYSGLAGGGETQYF
j_gene: TRBJ2-2; v_gene: TRBV2; abundance: -; d_gene: -; CDR3nt: TGTGCCAGCAGGGGCACTGCGAGCACCGGGGAGCTGTTTTTT; CDR3aa: CASRGTASTGELFF
j_gene: TRBJ2-1; v_gene: TRBV2; abundance: many; d_gene: TRBD1; CDR3nt: TGTGCCATTCAAGACAGGGGAGGTTTCAATGAGCAGTTCTTC; CDR3aa: CAIQDRGGFNEQFF
j_gene: TRBJ1-5; v_gene: TRBV10-3; abundance: many; d_gene: TRBD1; CDR3nt: TGTGCCATCAGTGGTAGGGACAGCCCTCTTCAGCCCCAGCATTTT; CDR3aa: CAISGRDSPLQPQHF
j_gene: TRBJ1-5; v_gene: TRBV5-1; abundance: many; d_gene: -; CDR3nt: TGCGCCAGCAAGAAAGATACGAACAATCAGCCCCAGCATTTT; CDR3aa: CASKKDTNNQPQHF
j_gene: TRBJ2-5; v_gene: TRBV6-2/TRBV6-3; abundance: -; d_gene: -; CDR3nt: TGTGCCAGCAGTTACTCGCGGGATTCGGAGACCCAGTACTTC; CDR3aa: CASSYSRDSETQYF
j_gene: TRBJ2-5; v_gene: TRBV20-1; abundance: -; d_gene: -; CDR3nt: TGCAGTGCTAGAATGGGGGGTACTAACCAAGAGACCCAGTACTTC; CDR3aa: CSARMGGTNQETQYF
j_gene: TRBJ1-2; v_gene: TRBV30; abundance: many; d_gene: -; CDR3nt: TGTGCCTGGACAGGGCCAGCAGGCTACACCTTC; CDR3aa: CAWTGPAGYTF
j_gene: TRBJ1-5; v_gene: TRBV12-3/TRBV12-4; abundance: many; d_gene: TRBD1; CDR3nt: TGTGCCAGCAGTTACGGGACAGGGGGTCAGCCCCAGCATTTT; CDR3aa: CASSYGTGGQPQHF
j_gene: TRBJ1-1; v_gene: TRBV4-1; abundance: many; d_gene: -; CDR3nt: TGCGCCAGCAGCCAAGCATGGAAGGTCACTGAAGCTTTCTTT; CDR3aa: CASSQAWKVTEAFF
j_gene: TRBJ2-5; v_gene: TRBV28; abundance: many; d_gene: TRBD2; CDR3nt: TGTGCCAGCAGTTCCCTCATAACGGGAGGGCAAGAGACCCAGTACTTC; CDR3aa: CASSSLITGGQETQYF
j_gene: TRBJ2-7; v_gene: TRBV5-1; abundance: -; d_gene: TRBD1; CDR3nt: TGCGCCAGCAGGTCGGGACAGCCCTACGAGCAGTACTTC; CDR3aa: CASRSGQPYEQYF
j_gene: TRBJ2-7; v_gene: TRBV28; abundance: many; d_gene: -; CDR3nt: TGTGCCAGCAGTCTGGGGACAACCCACGAGCAGTACTTC; CDR3aa: CASSLGTTHEQYF
j_gene: TRBJ1-2; v_gene: TRBV11-1; abundance: many; d_gene: -; CDR3nt: TGTGCCAGCAGCGGAAGGCGGGTTGGCGGCTACACCTTC; CDR3aa: CASSGRRVGGYTF
j_gene: TRBJ2-5; v_gene: TRBV27; abundance: -; d_gene: -; CDR3nt: TGTGCCAGCGGGGCGGGGTTCCAAGAGACCCAGTACTTC; CDR3aa: CASGAGFQETQYF
j_gene: TRBJ2-7; v_gene: TRBV12-3/TRBV12-4; abundance: many; d_gene: -; CDR3nt: TGTGCCAGCAGTATGACAGGTCATAGTACCTACGAGCAGTACTTC; CDR3aa: CASSMTGHSTYEQYF
j_gene: TRBJ1-6; v_gene: TRBV20-1; abundance: -; d_gene: TRBD1; CDR3nt: TGCAGTGCGAGCCTGACAGGGGATATAGGTTCACCCCTCCACTTT; CDR3aa: CSASLTGDIGSPLHF
j_gene: TRBJ2-7; v_gene: TRBV6-1; abundance: -; d_gene: TRBD2; CDR3nt: TGTGCCAGCAGTACACTAGCGGGAGTCATGGTCAACGAGCAGTACTTC; CDR3aa: CASSTLAGVMVNEQYF
j_gene: TRBJ1-1; v_gene: TRBV12-3/TRBV12-4; abundance: few; d_gene: TRBD1; CDR3nt: TGTGCCAGCAGACCGGGACAGGGGCGGGACACTGAAGCTTTCTTT; CDR3aa: CASRPGQGRDTEAFF
j_gene: TRBJ1-2; v_gene: TRBV6-5; abundance: -; d_gene: -; CDR3nt: TGTGCCAGCAGTTCCCTGGGGGGGCAGAGAAACTATGGCTACACCTTC; CDR3aa: CASSSLGGQRNYGYTF
j_gene: TRBJ2-5; v_gene: TRBV20-1; abundance: many; d_gene: -; CDR3nt: TGCAGTGCTAGAGATGCTCCCGACTACCAAGAGACCCAGTACTTC; CDR3aa: CSARDAPDYQETQYF
j_gene: TRBJ1-1; v_gene: TRBV6-1; abundance: -; d_gene: TRBD1; CDR3nt: TGTGCCAGCATAAAAAGCAGGGGGGACACTGAAGCTTACTTT; CDR3aa: CASIKSRGDTEAYF
j_gene: TRBJ2-4; v_gene: TRBV29-1; abundance: many; d_gene: -; CDR3nt: TGCAGCGTTTTAGACGGACGGAACATTCAGTACTTC; CDR3aa: CSVLDGRNIQYF
j_gene: TRBJ1-1; v_gene: TRBV13; abundance: many; d_gene: -; CDR3nt: TGTGCCAGCAGCTTAGTGAGGATCAAGAGCGTTGAAGCTTTCTTT; CDR3aa: CASSLVRIKSVEAFF
j_gene: TRBJ2-7; v_gene: TRBV27; abundance: many; d_gene: -; CDR3nt: TGTGCCAGCAGTTTGACTCGTTTTGGGTCCTACGAGCAGTACTTC; CDR3aa: CASSLTRFGSYEQYF